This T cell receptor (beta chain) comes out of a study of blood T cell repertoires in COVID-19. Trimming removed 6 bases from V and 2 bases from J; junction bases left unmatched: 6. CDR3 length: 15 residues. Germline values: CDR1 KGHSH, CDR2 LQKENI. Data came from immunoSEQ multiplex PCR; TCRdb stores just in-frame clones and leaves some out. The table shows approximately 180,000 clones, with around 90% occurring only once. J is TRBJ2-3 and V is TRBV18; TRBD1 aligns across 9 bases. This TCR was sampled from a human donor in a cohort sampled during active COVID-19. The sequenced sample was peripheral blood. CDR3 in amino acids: CASSMGQGNTDTQYF. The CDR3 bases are TGTGCCAGCTCTATGGGACAGGGAAACACAGATACGCAGTATTTT.